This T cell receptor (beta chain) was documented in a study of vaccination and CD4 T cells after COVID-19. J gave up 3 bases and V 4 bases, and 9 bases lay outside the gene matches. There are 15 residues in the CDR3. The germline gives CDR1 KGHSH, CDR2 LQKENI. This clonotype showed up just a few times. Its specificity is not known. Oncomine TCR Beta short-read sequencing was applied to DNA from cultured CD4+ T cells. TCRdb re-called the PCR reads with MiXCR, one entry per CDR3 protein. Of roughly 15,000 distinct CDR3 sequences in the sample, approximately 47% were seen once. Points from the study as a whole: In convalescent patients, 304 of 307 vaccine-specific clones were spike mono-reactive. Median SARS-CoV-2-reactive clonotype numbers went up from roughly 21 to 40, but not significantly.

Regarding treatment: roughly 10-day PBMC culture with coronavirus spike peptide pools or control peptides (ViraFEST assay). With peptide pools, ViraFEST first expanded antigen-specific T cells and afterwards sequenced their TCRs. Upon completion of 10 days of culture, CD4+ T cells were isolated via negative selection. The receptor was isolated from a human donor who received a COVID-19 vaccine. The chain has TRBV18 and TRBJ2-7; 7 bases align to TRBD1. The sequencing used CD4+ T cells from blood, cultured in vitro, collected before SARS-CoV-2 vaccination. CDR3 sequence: CASSHSPRQGYEQYF. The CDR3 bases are TGTGCCAGCTCACACTCTCCTCGACAGGGCTACGAGCAGTACTTC.